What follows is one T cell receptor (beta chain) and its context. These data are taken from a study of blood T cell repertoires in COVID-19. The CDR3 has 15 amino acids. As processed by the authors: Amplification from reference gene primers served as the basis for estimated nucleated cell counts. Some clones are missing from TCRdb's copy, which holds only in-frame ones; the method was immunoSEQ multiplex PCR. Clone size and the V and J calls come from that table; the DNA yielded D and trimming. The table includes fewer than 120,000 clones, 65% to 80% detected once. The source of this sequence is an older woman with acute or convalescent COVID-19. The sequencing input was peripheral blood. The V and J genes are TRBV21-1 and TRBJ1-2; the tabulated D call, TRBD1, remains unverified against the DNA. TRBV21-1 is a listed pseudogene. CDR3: CATSNGAWGNYGYTF. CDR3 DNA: TGTGCCACCTCCAATGGGGCCTGGGGTAACTATGGCTACACCTTC.